Presented here are 21 T cell receptor beta chains from one specimen sequenced in a study of blood T cell repertoires in COVID-19 (TCRdb year 2020). Library method: the immunoSEQ multiplex PCR assay. TCRdb re-hosts the immuneACCESS table, in-frame sequences only. Its copies lack some clones; in the studies checked, an unresolved V gene accounts for under half of them, and the cause for the rest is not known. Within this sample are under 120,000 clones, with approximately 79% of them counted one time only. The ten largest account for 20% of the sample. Specimen: peripheral blood. The receptors originated from an older man with active or convalescent COVID-19.

V gene TRBV19 combines with J gene TRBJ1-5, with 8 bases fitting TRBD1. The V segment lost 9 bases and the J segment 7 bases; nucleotides outside the gene matches: 14. Looked up from germline, CDR1 is LNHDA and CDR2 is SQIVND (reference sequence). The CDR3 totals 15 residues. The CDR3: CASLSMDREYQPQHF. The DNA of the CDR3 is TGTGCCAGCTTATCCATGGACAGGGAGTACCAGCCCCAGCATTTT.

The chain recombines TRBV5-4 with TRBJ1-2, with a weak D call TRBD1 (6 bases). This CDR3 contains 13 residues. The ends were cut back, 0 bases at V and 6 bases at J, with 9 bases in the middle. Germline CDR1 is SGHNT and CDR2 is YYREEE (reference sequence). The CDR3 reads CASSLVRGDGYTF. The CDR3 nucleotides are TGTGCCAGCAGCTTGGTCAGGGGAGATGGCTACACCTTC.

The sample holds one count of this clone. This chain joins TRBV6-6 and TRBJ2-7; perhaps TRBD2 as D (5 bases). This CDR3 region has 13 residues. V gave up 5 bases and J gave up 2 bases, with 10 bases separating them. Germline V gene sequence: CDR1 MNHNY, CDR2 SVGAGI (reference sequence). In DNA form, the CDR3 reads TGTGCCAGCAGTGGGCGGGTCGCCTACGAGCAGTACTTC. This codes for CASSGRVAYEQYF.

This clone is a singleton in its sample. The chain combines TRBV15 with TRBJ1-2; D unclear. CDR1 and CDR2 (germline): LNHNV, YYDKDF (reference sequence). CDR3 size: 14 residues. V was clipped by 3 bases and J by 4 bases, with 12 bases between them. CDR3 DNA sequence: TGTGCCACCAGCAGCAGGCGAGAGAGCTATGGCTACACCTTC. Translated, it gives CATSSRRESYGYTF.

Regarding this clone: Other DNA sequences in this specimen translate into the identical CDR3. This sequence joins TRBV3-1 (or the pseudogene TRBV3-2) and TRBJ2-1; D unresolved. Germline CDR1 is LGHDT and CDR2 is YNNKEL (reference sequence). The V and J ends lost 1 base and 7 bases respectively, with 5 bases between them. CDR3 length equals 12 residues. The DNA for the CDR3 is TGTGCCAGCAGCCAAGTGACAAATGAGCAGTTCTTC. Its protein is CASSQVTNEQFF.

V gene TRBV3-1 (or the pseudogene TRBV3-2) combines with J gene TRBJ2-1; 12 nucleotides agree with TRBD2. Unmatched junction bases numbered 1, after V lost 1 base and J lost 6 bases. The CDR3 contains 15 residues. Germline V CDR1 and CDR2: LGHDT, YNNKEL (reference sequence). Here the CDR3 reads CASSQGLAGVNEQFF. The CDR3, as DNA: TGTGCCAGCAGCCAAGGACTAGCGGGAGTCAATGAGCAGTTCTTC.

This clone was seen a few times. The V call is TRBV10-3, the J call TRBJ2-7, with 8 bases matching TRBD1. V gave up 4 bases and J gave up 6 bases; unmatched junction bases: 2. This CDR3 region has 12 residues. The germline CDR1 and CDR2 sequences are ENHRY and SYGVKD. CDR3 nucleotides: TGTGCCATCAGTGGGACAGGGACCGAGCAGTACTTC. This translates into CAISGTGTEQYF.

The CDR3 is CASSLTTSYDEQFF. CDR3 DNA: TGCGCCAGCAGCTTGACTACTAGCTATGATGAGCAGTTCTTC. V is TRBV5-1 and J is TRBJ2-1; D is possibly TRBD2 (6 bases). This CDR3 spans 14 amino acids. The germline V gene encodes CDR1 SGHRS and CDR2 YFSETQ. The V and J ends lost 1 base and 8 bases respectively, with 13 bases between them.

The V gene is TRBV5-4, the J gene TRBJ2-3; 9 positions match TRBD1. CDR1 and CDR2 from the germline V gene are SGHNT and YYREEE (reference sequence). V dropped 4 bases and J dropped 4; count of bases not matched to a gene: 10. The CDR3 spans 16 residues. Written as DNA, the CDR3 is TGTGCCAGCAGCCCACCGGGACAGGGTAAACCAGATACGCAGTATTTT. Translated, it gives CASSPPGQGKPDTQYF.

The chain combines TRBV5-6 with TRBJ2-7, with TRBD1 identical over 8 bases. Germline V lookup: CDR1 SGHDT, CDR2 YYEEEE. The length of the CDR3 is 15 residues. V lost 7 bases and J lost 5; bases outside the gene matches: 14. The CDR3 nucleotides are TGTGCCAGCTCGGGGGAGACAGGGGTGGACCACGAGCAGTACTTC. It specifies CASSGETGVDHEQYF.

The chain carries TRBV30 and TRBJ1-1; D may be TRBD1 (6 bases). From germline, CDR1 is GTSNPN and CDR2 SVGIG (reference sequence). V was trimmed by 0 bases and J by 11 bases, leaving 13 bases between them. The CDR3 is made up of 12 amino acids. This CDR3 reads CAWSVQGWRAFF. DNA of the CDR3: TGTGCCTGGAGTGTACAGGGCTGGAGGGCTTTCTTT.

This chain joins TRBV19 and TRBJ1-5; TRBD1 might be the D (5 bases). The germline V gene encodes CDR1 LNHDA and CDR2 SQIVND (reference sequence). This CDR3 contains 14 residues. Trimming took off 4 bases at V and 5 bases at J, with 12 bases between the two ends. The CDR3 sequence is CASSNGGLYQPQHF. The CDR3 region has the DNA TGTGCCAGTAGTAACGGGGGATTGTATCAGCCCCAGCATTTT.

This clone was counted only a few times. The chain couples TRBV7-3 to TRBJ1-2; D is unresolved. Trimming took off 4 bases at V and 1 base at J, with 7 bases between the two ends. The CDR3 is 13 amino acids. Germline CDR1 and CDR2: SGHTA and FQGTGA. The CDR3 DNA is TGTGCCAGCAGCTCGGGTCTTAACTATGGCTACACCTTC. It is translated as CASSSGLNYGYTF.

The chain uses TRBV6-2 or TRBV6-3 and TRBJ2-7; possibly TRBD1 for D (5 bases). Germline lookup yields CDR1 MNHEY and CDR2 SVGEGT. Trimming took off 2 bases at V and 5 bases at J, with 28 bases between the two ends. The CDR3 has 19 residues. The CDR3 DNA reads as TGTGCCAGCAGTTACCGTAAACTTAGACAGCCCGGCAATGGGAACGAGCAGTACTTC. It yields the protein CASSYRKLRQPGNGNEQYF.

This chain links TRBV27 with TRBJ2-7, with TRBD1 as a possible D gene (6 bases). V lost 4 bases and J lost 5, with 18 bases in between. CDR1 is MNHEY and CDR2 is SMNVEV in the germline V gene (reference sequence). The CDR3 contains 15 residues. DNA of the CDR3: TGTGCCAGCAGTTCCCTGGGGGCAGGGGTGAACGAGCAGTACTTC. Protein product: CASSSLGAGVNEQYF.

The V call is TRBV2, the J call TRBJ1-4; D remains unclear. Trimming cost V 0 bases and J 7 bases, with 12 bases left between them. The CDR3 contains 15 residues. The germline V gene encodes CDR1 SNHLY and CDR2 FYNNEI. As DNA, the CDR3 is TGTGCCAGCAGTGAAGCCGGGAAGGGAGGTGAAAAACTGTTTTTT. Encoded protein: CASSEAGKGGEKLFF.

The table lists this clone with a count of one. The chain has TRBV6-1 and TRBJ2-7; 8 bases align to TRBD2. Trimming at V came to 1 base and at J to 2 bases, leaving 1 base not matched to a gene. CDR1 is MNHNS and CDR2 is SASEGT in the germline V gene. The CDR3 is 14 amino acids. CDR3 loop: CASSEVGRAYEQYF. DNA for the CDR3: TGTGCCAGCAGTGAAGTCGGGAGGGCCTACGAGCAGTACTTC.

V usage is TRBV7-9 and J usage is TRBJ2-3, with 7 bases fitting TRBD1. The germline V gene has CDR1 SEHNR and CDR2 FQNEAQ (reference sequence). The V and J ends lost 5 bases and 0 bases, in that order; junction bases with no gene match: 2. The CDR3 is 14 amino acids. Here the CDR3 DNA reads TGTGCCAGCAGCCGGGACAGCAGCACAGATACGCAGTATTTT. It specifies CASSRDSSTDTQYF. Using reference TRBV7-9 and TRBJ2-3 for the parts outside the CDR3, the full variable domain is DTGVSQNPRHKITKRGQNVTFRCDPISEHNRLYWYRQTLGQGPEFLTYFQNEAQLEKSRLLSDRFSAERPKGSFSTLEIQRTEQGDSAMYLCASSRDSSTDTQYFGPGTRLTVL.

The chain is built from TRBV3-1 (or the pseudogene TRBV3-2) and TRBJ1-4; 7 positions match TRBD1. This CDR3 is 14 amino acids long. V lost 1 base, J lost 7 bases, and 3 bases stayed unmatched. Germline V lookup: CDR1 LGHDT, CDR2 YNNKEL (reference sequence). CDR3 nucleotides: TGTGCCAGCAGCCAAGCGCCAGGGGGTGAAAAACTGTTTTTT. This encodes CASSQAPGGEKLFF.

CDR3 sequence reads: CASSLALAGANTGELFF. CDR3 DNA: TGTGCCAGCAGCTTAGCACTAGCGGGAGCCAACACCGGGGAGCTGTTTTTT. This chain connects TRBV7-9 to TRBJ2-2; 11 bases map to TRBD2. J lost 2 bases, V lost 0 bases, and 2 bases had no gene match. This CDR3 has 17 residues. CDR1 is SEHNR and CDR2 is FQNEAQ in the germline V gene (reference sequence).

This rearrangement joins TRBV28 to TRBJ2-6, with 9 bases identical to TRBD1. The CDR3 runs 19 residues. Germline V gene sequence: CDR1 MDHEN, CDR2 SYDVKM. The J segment lost 0 bases and the V segment lost 4 bases, leaving 10 bases of the junction unmatched. The CDR3 loop reads CASSSPGDRVSSGANVLTF. Written as DNA, the CDR3 is TGTGCCAGCAGTTCCCCCGGGGACAGGGTCAGCTCTGGGGCCAACGTCCTGACTTTC. The entire variable domain, with the rest obtained from reference TRBV28 and TRBJ2-6, is as follows: DVKVTQSSRYLVKRTGEKVFLECVQDMDHENMFWYRQDPGLGLRLIYFSYDVKMKEKGDIPEGYSVSREKKERFSLILESASTNQTSMYLCASSSPGDRVSSGANVLTFGAGSRLTVL.